This entry lists 4 T cell receptor beta chains sequenced from one sample in a study of tumor-infiltrating lymphocytes in primary liver carcinoma. For blood RNA, unsorted whole blood served as the source, and germline DNA was extracted too. Constant-region priming of approximately 500 ng total RNA yielded TCR beta cDNA. Slightly modified ARM-PCR with three nested multiplex PCR rounds yielded TCR beta libraries. Running roughly 10 cycles apiece, the first two PCR rounds relied on TRBV1-TRBV30 forward primers together with a C-beta reverse primer. TCRdb redid the calling of the multiplex PCR reads with MiXCR, one entry per CDR3 protein. This table has about 180,000 distinct CDR3 sequences, roughly 60% appearing once. The sequencing input was peripheral blood. The source of these receptors is a man between 40 and 49 years old with primary liver carcinoma and hepatitis B virus infection.

The sample holds one count of this clonotype. The gene calls are TRBV7-9 and TRBJ2-5, with D possibly being TRBD1 (7 bases). The germline V gene encodes CDR1 SEHNR and CDR2 FQNEAQ (reference sequence). V lost 5 bases and J 7 bases, leaving 14 bases between the germline ends. CDR3 length: 13 residues. CDR3 sequence reads: CASSAPGGGTQYF. The CDR3 nucleotides read TGTGCCAGCAGCGCCCCAGGGGGAGGGACCCAGTACTTC.

On this clonotype itself: A much larger clone differs from this one at a single base, so this may be a read error. The J gene is TRBJ1-5, the V gene TRBV11-3, with D possibly TRBD1 on 5 matching bases. Germline V CDR1 and CDR2: SGHNT, YENEEA. The CDR3 contains 21 residues. The chain's CDR3 is CANSLERQISPYSGNNQPQHF. CDR3 nucleotides: TGTGCCAACAGCTTAGAACGACAGATCTCTCCTTACAGTGGCAATAATCAGCCCCAGCATTTT.

The chain recombines TRBV6-2 or TRBV6-3 with TRBJ1-6; 7 nucleotides line up with TRBD1. CDR1 and CDR2 from the germline V gene are MNHEY and SVGEGT. The junction had 8 bases not matched to a gene; V was cut back by 11 bases and J by 7 bases. CDR3 size: 13 residues. CDR3 bases: TGTGCCGTCCGGGGACAGAGAAATTCACCCCTCCACTTT. This gives the protein CAVRGQRNSPLHF.

About this clonotype itself: Compared with germline, one end of the junction differs, possibly owing to a read error. The J gene is TRBJ2-1, the V gene TRBV2; tentative D call: TRBD2 (6 bases). This CDR3 has 13 residues. CDR1 is SNHLY, CDR2 FYNNEI, per germline. CDR3 protein: CAGSESRGSRQFF. Here the CDR3 DNA reads TGTGCCGGCAGTGAAAGCCGGGGGTCGAGACAGTTCTTC.